This is a list of T cell receptor beta chains from one sample in a study of T cell responses to AZD1222 COVID-19 vaccine. Sequenced by immunoSEQ multiplex PCR; TCRdb stores in-frame clones only, minus some. Found here are 150,000 to 200,000 clones, around 94% of them singletons; the top ten hold roughly 1.4%. Sequencing was performed on peripheral blood, taken on day 0 of AZD1222 vaccination. Source of these receptors: an adult in good health. Both conserved end residues are part of each CDR3. A D gene is named only where the DNA matches it firmly. A row's size may be missing; if present it is once, few, many or a size class.

d_call	v_call	j_call	clone_size	cdr3_nt	cdr3_aa
-	TRBV2	TRBJ1-5	-	TGTGCCAGCAGTGTGTCGGGGGGAGTACAGCCCCAGCATTTT	CASSVSGGVQPQHF
TRBD2	TRBV9	TRBJ2-1	-	TGTGCCAGCAGCTCCCCTCGCGGGGGGGTACCCAATGAGCAGTTCTTC	CASSSPRGGVPNEQFF
-	TRBV7-8	TRBJ1-5	-	TGTGCCAGCAGCTTAAACCGAGGGGCACATCAGCCCCAGCATTTT	CASSLNRGAHQPQHF
-	TRBV2	TRBJ1-6	few	TGTGCCAGCACTGAAGGGAGGGTCAATAATTCACCCCTCCACTTT	CASTEGRVNNSPLHF
TRBD1	TRBV28	TRBJ1-6	-	TGTGCCAGCAGTTTATTTTACGGACAGGGGAATTCACCCCTCCACTTT	CASSLFYGQGNSPLHF
-	TRBV5-6	TRBJ1-6	-	TGTGCCAGCAGCTTGGACAGGGTTAATTCACCCCTCCACTTT	CASSLDRVNSPLHF
-	TRBV4-1	TRBJ1-1	-	TGCGCCAGCAGCCAAGATCTCGAGTGGAGGGCCACTGAAGCTTTCTTT	CASSQDLEWRATEAFF
-	TRBV19	TRBJ1-1	-	TGTGCCAGTACCCGGCTCCCCGGGGGCCTTACCGCCACTGAAGCTTTCTTT	CASTRLPGGLTATEAFF
TRBD1	TRBV18	TRBJ2-3	-	TGTGCCAGCTCACCACCGCAGGGGGCATGGACAGATACGCAGTATTTT	CASSPPQGAWTDTQYF
TRBD1	TRBV28	TRBJ1-4	-	TGTGCCAGCAGTACAGGGGGGGCTAATGAAAAACTGTTTTTT	CASSTGGANEKLFF
-	TRBV25-1	TRBJ1-2	-	TGTGCCAGCAGTGAATTCCGTGGCTACACCTTC	CASSEFRGYTF
-	TRBV12-3/TRBV12-4	TRBJ1-5	-	TGTGCCAGCAACGGGGTGAGCAATCAGCCCCAGCATTTT	CASNGVSNQPQHF
TRBD1	TRBV2	TRBJ2-4	-	TGTGCCAGCAGTGATGGCAGGGGGCTTCCCAAAAACATTCAGTACTTC	CASSDGRGLPKNIQYF